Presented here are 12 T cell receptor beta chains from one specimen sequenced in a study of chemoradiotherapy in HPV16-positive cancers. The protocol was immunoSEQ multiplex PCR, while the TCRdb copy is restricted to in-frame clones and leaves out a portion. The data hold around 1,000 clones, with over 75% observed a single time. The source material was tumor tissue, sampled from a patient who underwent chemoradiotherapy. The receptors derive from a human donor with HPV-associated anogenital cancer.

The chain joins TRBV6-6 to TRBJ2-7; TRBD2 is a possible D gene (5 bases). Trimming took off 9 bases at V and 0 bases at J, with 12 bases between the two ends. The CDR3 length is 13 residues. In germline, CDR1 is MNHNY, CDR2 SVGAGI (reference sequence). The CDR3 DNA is TGTGCCAGTTTGGACTTCAACTCCTACGAGCAGTACTTC. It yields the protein CASLDFNSYEQYF.

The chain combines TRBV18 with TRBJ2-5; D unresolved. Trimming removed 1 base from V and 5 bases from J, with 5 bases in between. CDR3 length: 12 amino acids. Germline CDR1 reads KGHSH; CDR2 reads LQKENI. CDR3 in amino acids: CASSPLRETQYF. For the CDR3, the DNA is TGTGCCAGCTCACCACTGAGGGAGACCCAGTACTTC.

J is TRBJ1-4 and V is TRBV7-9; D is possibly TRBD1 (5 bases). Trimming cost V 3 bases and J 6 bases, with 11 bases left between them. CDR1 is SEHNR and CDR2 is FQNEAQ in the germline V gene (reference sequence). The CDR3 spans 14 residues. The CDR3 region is CASSFGSGYEKLFF. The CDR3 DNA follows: TGTGCCAGCAGCTTTGGATCAGGGTATGAAAAACTGTTTTTT.

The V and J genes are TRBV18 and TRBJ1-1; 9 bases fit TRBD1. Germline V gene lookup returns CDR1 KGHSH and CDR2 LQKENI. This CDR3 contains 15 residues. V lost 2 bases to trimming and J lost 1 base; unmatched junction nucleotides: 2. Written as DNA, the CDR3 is TGTGCCAGCTCACCAGGACAGGGGAGGAACACTGAAGCTTTCTTT. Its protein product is CASSPGQGRNTEAFF.

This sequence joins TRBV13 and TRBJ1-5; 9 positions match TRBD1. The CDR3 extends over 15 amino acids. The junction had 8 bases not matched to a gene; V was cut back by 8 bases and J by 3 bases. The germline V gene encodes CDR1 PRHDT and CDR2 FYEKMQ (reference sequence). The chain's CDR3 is CASHSDRGSNQPQHF. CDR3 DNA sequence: TGTGCCAGCCACTCGGACAGGGGATCCAATCAGCCCCAGCATTTT.

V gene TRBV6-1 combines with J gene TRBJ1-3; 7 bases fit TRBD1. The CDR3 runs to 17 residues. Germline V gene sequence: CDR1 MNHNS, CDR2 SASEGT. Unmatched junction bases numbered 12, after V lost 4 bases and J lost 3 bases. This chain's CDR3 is CASSAIPGQSDGNTIYF. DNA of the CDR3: TGTGCCAGCAGTGCGATCCCGGGACAGTCAGATGGAAACACCATATATTTT.

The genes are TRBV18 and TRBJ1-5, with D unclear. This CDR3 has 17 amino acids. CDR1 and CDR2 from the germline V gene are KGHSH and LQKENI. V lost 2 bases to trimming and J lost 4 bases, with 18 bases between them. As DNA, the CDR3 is TGTGCCAGCTCACCAATCCCCCCACAGCAAGAAAATCAGCCCCAGCATTTT. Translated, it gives CASSPIPPQQENQPQHF.

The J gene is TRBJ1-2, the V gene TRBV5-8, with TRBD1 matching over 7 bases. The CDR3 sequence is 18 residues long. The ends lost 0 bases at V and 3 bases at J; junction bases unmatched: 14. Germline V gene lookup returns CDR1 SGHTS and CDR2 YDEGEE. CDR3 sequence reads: CASSLVSGQNFIHYGYTF. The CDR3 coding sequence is TGTGCCAGCAGCTTGGTATCGGGACAGAATTTTATTCACTATGGCTACACCTTC. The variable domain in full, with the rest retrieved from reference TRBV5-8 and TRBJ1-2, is EAGVTQSPTHLIKTRGQQATLRCSPISGHTSVYWYQQALGLGLQFLLWYDEGEERNRGNFPPRFSGRQFPNYSSELNVNALELEDSALYLCASSLVSGQNFIHYGYTFGSGTRLTVV.

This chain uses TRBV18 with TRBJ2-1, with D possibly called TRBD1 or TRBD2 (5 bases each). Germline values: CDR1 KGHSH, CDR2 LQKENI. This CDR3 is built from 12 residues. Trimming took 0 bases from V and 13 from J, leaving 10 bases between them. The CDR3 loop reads CASSPPRGDQFF. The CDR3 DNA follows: TGTGCCAGCTCACCACCGAGAGGGGACCAGTTCTTC.

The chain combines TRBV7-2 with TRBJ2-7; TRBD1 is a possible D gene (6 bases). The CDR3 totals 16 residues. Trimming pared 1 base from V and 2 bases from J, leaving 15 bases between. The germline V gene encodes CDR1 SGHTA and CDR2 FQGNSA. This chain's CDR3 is CASSLEGGLVAYEQYF. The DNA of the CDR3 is TGTGCCAGCAGCTTAGAAGGGGGTCTAGTGGCCTACGAGCAGTACTTC. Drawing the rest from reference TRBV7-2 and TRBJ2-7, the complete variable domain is GAGVSQSPSNKVTEKGKDVELRCDPISGHTALYWYRQSLGQGLEFLIYFQGNSAPDKSGLPSDRFSAERTGGSVSTLTIQRTQQEDSAVYLCASSLEGGLVAYEQYFGPGTRLTVT.

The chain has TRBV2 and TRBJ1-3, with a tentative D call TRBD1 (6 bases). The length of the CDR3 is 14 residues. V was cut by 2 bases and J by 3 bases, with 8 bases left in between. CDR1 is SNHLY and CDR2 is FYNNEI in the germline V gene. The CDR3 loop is CASSENRVGNTIYF. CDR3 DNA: TGTGCCAGCAGTGAAAACAGGGTTGGAAACACCATATATTTT.

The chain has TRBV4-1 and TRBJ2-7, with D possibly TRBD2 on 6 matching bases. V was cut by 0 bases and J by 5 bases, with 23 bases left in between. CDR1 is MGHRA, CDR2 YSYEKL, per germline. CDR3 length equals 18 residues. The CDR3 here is CASSQELRRLGGRDEQYF. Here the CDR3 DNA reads TGCGCCAGCAGCCAAGAATTACGGCGTTTGGGGGGACGGGACGAGCAGTACTTC.